This TCR beta chain was captured in a study of cytomegalovirus exposure and HLA in healthy donors. Study background: A preliminary data release comprised tens of millions of unique TCRs obtained from HLA-typed donors.

Concerning this clone itself: Its antigen is not known.

Study findings and constraints: Researchers counted 164 TCR beta chains as cytomegalovirus-associated. Common viral pathogens (according to a later analysis) appeared linked to several of the most significant clusters.

This PCR relied on a set of 60 Vbeta primers and 13 Jbeta primers. This table comes from immunoSEQ multiplex PCR, and its TCRdb copy is limited to in-frame clones, with some not included. This table holds under 200,000 clones, roughly 70% found once. Those who donated were healthy bone marrow donors. The TCR was taken from a woman aged 45-60 years in good health and CMV-seropositive. Sample: PBMCs.

The CDR3 nucleotides are TGTGCCAGCAGGGGTGACAGGGTAGGCGAGCAGTACTTC. Translated, it gives CASRGDRVGEQYF. The chain has TRBV6-1 and TRBJ2-7, with 7 bases identical to TRBD1. The CDR3 contains 13 residues. Germline CDR1 reads MNHNS; CDR2 reads SASEGT. V trimming: 6 bases; J trimming: 6 bases; junction bases outside the gene matches: 8.